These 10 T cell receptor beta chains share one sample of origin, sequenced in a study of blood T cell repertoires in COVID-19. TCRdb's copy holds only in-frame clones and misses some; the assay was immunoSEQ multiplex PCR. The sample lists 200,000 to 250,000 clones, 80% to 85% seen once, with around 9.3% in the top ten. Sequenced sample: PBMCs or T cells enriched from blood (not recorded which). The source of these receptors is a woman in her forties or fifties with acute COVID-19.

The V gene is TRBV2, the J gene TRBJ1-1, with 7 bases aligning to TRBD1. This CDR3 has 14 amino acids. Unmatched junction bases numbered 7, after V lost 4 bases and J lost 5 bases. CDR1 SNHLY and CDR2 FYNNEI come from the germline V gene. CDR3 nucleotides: TGTGCCAGCAGTGTAACAGGGGAAGGGACTGAAGCTTTCTTT. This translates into CASSVTGEGTEAFF.

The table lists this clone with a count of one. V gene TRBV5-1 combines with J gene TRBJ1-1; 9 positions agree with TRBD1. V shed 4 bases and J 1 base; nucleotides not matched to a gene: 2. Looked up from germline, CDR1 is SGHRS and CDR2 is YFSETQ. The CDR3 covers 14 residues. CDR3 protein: CASSMGQGNTEAFF. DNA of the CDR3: TGCGCCAGCAGCATGGGACAGGGGAACACTGAAGCTTTCTTT. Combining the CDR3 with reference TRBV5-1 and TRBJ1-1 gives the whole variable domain KAGVTQTPRYLIKTRGQQVTLSCSPISGHRSVSWYQQTPGQGLQFLFEYFSETQRNKGNFPGRFSGRQFSNSRSEMNVSTLELGDSALYLCASSMGQGNTEAFFGQGTRLTVV.

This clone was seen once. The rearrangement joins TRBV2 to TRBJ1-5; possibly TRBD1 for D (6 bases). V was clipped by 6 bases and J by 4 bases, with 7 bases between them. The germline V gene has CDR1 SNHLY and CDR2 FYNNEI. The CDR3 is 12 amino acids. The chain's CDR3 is CASSQGNQPQHF. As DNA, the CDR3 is TGTGCCAGCAGCCAGGGGAATCAGCCCCAGCATTTT. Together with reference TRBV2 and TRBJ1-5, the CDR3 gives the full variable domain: EPEVTQTPSHQVTQMGQEVILRCVPISNHLYFYWYRQILGQKVEFLVSFYNNEISEKSEIFDDQFSVERPDGSNFTLKIRSTKLEDSAMYFCASSQGNQPQHFGDGTRLSIL.

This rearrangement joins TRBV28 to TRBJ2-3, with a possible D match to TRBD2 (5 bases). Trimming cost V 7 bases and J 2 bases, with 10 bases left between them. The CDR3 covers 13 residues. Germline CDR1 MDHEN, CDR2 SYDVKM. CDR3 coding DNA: TGTGCCAGCATGAAGCGGAACACAGATACGCAGTATTTT. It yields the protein CASMKRNTDTQYF. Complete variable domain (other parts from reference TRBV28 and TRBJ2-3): DVKVTQSSRYLVKRTGEKVFLECVQDMDHENMFWYRQDPGLGLRLIYFSYDVKMKEKGDIPEGYSVSREKKERFSLILESASTNQTSMYLCASMKRNTDTQYFGPGTRLTVL.

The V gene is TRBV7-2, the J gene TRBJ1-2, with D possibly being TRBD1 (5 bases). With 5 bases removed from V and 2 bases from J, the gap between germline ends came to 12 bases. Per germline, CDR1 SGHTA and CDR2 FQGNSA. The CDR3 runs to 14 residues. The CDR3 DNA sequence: TGTGCCAGCAGCCCCCAGGGAGGGAACTATGGCTACACCTTC. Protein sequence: CASSPQGGNYGYTF.

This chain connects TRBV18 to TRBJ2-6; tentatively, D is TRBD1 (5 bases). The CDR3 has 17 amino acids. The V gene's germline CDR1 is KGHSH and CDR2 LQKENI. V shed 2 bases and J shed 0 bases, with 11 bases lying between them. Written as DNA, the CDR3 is TGTGCCAGCTCACCAGTCAGGGTGGTCTCTGGGGCCAACGTCCTGACTTTC. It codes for CASSPVRVVSGANVLTF.

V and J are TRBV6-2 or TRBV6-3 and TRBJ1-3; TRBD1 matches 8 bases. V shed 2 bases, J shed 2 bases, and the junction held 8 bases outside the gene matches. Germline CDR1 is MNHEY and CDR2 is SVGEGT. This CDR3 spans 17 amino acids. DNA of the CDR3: TGTGCCAGCAGTTACCCACGGACAGGGAGAACTGGAAACACCATATATTTT. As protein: CASSYPRTGRTGNTIYF.

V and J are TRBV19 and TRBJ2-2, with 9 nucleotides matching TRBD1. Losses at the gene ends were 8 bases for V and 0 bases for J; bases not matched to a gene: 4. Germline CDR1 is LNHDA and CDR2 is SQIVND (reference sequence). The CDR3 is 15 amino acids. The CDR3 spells CASARQGANTGELFF. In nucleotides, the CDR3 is TGTGCCAGTGCCAGACAGGGGGCGAACACCGGGGAGCTGTTTTTT.

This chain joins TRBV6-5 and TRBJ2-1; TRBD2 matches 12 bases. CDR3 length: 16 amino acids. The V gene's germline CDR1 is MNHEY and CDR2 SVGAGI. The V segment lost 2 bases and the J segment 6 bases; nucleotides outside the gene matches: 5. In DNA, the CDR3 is TGTGCCAGCAGTTACACCGGACTAGCGGGAACCAATGAGCAGTTCTTC. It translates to CASSYTGLAGTNEQFF.

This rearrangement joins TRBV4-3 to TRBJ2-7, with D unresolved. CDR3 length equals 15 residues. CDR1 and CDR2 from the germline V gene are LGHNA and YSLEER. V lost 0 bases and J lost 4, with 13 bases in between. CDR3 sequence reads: CASSQELRAEYEQYF. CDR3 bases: TGCGCCAGCAGCCAAGAGTTACGCGCCGAATACGAGCAGTACTTC.